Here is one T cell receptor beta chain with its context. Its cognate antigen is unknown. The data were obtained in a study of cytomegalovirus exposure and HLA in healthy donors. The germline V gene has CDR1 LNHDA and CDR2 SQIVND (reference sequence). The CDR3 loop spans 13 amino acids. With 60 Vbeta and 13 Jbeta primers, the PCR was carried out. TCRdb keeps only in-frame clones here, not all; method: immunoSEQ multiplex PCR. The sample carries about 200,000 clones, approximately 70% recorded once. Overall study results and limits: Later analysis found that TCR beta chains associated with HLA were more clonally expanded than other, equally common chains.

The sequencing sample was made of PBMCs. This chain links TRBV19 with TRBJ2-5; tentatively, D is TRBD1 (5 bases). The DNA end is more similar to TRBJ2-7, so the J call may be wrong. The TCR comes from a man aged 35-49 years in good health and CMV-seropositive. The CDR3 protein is CASSTDSYYEQYF. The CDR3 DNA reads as TGTGCCAGTAGTACCGACAGCTACTACGAGCAGTACTTC.